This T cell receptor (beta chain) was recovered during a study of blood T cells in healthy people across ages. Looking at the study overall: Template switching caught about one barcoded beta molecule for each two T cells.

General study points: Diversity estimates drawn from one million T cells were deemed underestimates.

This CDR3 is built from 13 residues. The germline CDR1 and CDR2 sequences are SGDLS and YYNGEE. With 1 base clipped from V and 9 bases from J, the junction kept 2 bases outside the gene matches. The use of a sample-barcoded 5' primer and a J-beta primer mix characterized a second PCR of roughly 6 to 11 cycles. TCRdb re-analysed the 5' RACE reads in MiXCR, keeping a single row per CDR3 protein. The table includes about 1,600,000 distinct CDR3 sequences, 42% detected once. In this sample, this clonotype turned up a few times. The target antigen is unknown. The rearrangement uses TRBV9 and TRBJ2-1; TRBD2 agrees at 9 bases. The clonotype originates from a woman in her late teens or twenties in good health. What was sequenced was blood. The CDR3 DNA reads TGTGCCAGCAGCGTAAGAGCGGGAGGTGAGCAGTTCTTC. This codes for CASSVRAGGEQFF.